This T cell receptor (beta chain) was observed in a study of cytomegalovirus exposure and HLA in healthy donors. Turning to the study itself: Assignment to the Caucasian-associated ancestry cluster applied to more than 75% of the approximately 380 genotyped donors.

The study, taken as a whole, reports: As a later analysis revealed, most CMV-associated TCR beta chains appeared HLA-restricted. A further, later analysis showed that HLA-associated TCR beta chains (compared with equally common others) were more clonally expanded.

There are a few counts of this clone. The antigen remains unidentified. With 1 base removed from V and 5 bases from J, the gap between germline ends came to 11 bases. The CDR3 sequence is 13 residues long. Germline V gives CDR1 SQVTM, CDR2 ANQGSEA. Researchers ran the PCR with 60 Vbeta and 13 Jbeta primers. Data came from immunoSEQ multiplex PCR; TCRdb stores just in-frame clones and leaves some out. The table includes 150,000 to 200,000 clones, about four fifths detected once. The chain carries TRBV29-1 and TRBJ1-2; a weak D match, TRBD1 (5 bases). Sequencing input: PBMCs. This clonotype was obtained from a young man in good health and CMV-seronegative. The CDR3 reads CSVEGGGAYGYTF. The CDR3 DNA is TGCAGCGTTGAAGGGGGAGGGGCGTATGGCTACACCTTC. Variable domain in full (rest from reference TRBV29-1 and TRBJ1-2): SAVISQKPSRDICQRGTSLTIQCQVDSQVTMMFWYRQQPGQSLTLIATANQGSEATYESGFVIDKFPISRPNLTFSTLTVSNMSPEDSSIYLCSVEGGGAYGYTFGSGTRLTVV.